This T cell receptor beta chain was retrieved from a study of blood T cell repertoires in COVID-19. Across the whole study: The cDNA or gDNA used as material had been derived from T cells, B-cell-depleted T cells, or PBMCs.

Original handling: Nucleated cell number was recorded as an estimate derived from reference gene primer amplification. Sequencing was performed with immunoSEQ multiplex PCR; in TCRdb, only in-frame clones are kept and a portion is missing. D and trimming were read from the DNA, whereas the V and J calls and clone size are those reported in that table. Here the sample spans 150,000 to 200,000 clones, approximately 83% being singletons. Cohort allocation depended upon clinical history that participants reported. Recovery meant two consecutive negative NP/OP PCR tests, professional clearance, or resolved symptoms. The J segment lost 11 bases and the V segment lost 1 base, leaving 3 bases of the junction unmatched. The germline V gene has CDR1 SEHNR and CDR2 FQNEAQ (reference sequence). This CDR3 is 14 amino acids long.

Sequencing was performed on PBMCs or T cells enriched from blood (not recorded which). The V call is TRBV7-9, the J call TRBJ1-4; 11 bases fit TRBD1. The receptor's source is a woman aged 55 to 70 who had recovered from COVID-19. CDR3 sequence (DNA): TGTGCCAGCAGCTTAGGGACAGGGGGCGTGAAACTGTTTTTT. It yields the protein CASSLGTGGVKLFF.